The clone carrying this T cell receptor (beta chain) was counted a single time. Its matching antigen is unknown. The data were obtained in a study of blood T cells in healthy people across ages. Notes on the study in general: No conclusive comparison of naive versus antigen-experienced cells was possible with unsorted PBMCs.

Through a sample-barcoded 5' primer and a J-beta primer mix, a second PCR was run for about 6 to 12 cycles. Using its own MiXCR run on the 5' RACE reads, TCRdb lists one record per CDR3 protein. This sample carries over 500,000 distinct CDR3 sequences, about 26% of them seen once, and the ten largest clones take 3% to 4.5%. Per sample, no less than 5 micrograms of total RNA were extracted. Trimming took 5 bases from V and 2 from J, leaving 12 bases between them. CDR1 and CDR2 from the germline V gene are SQVTM and ANQGSEA. CDR3 length equals 13 residues. These data were likewise used in another study, on T cells of mothers and their children. From that report: At a rate of around 1.6 ug per 15 ul, cDNA synthesis received all of the extracted RNA. Each child contributed roughly 3.2 million TCR beta CDR3 reads, while each mother contributed over 9 million.

The chain is built from TRBV29-1 and TRBJ1-1, with D tentatively TRBD1 (5 bases). Sequences were obtained from blood. This TCR was sampled from a boy aged 2-15 years in good health. In nucleotides, the CDR3 is TGCAGCGTTAGAACAGGCGTCAACACTGAAGCTTTCTTT. The encoded protein is CSVRTGVNTEAFF.